There are a few counts of the clone carrying this T cell receptor beta chain. What it binds is not known. These data originate in a study of shared clonotypes between healthy human individuals. As for the study in general: Three plates each covered CD4 naive and memory; CD8 naive two, CD8 memory one.

Only Caucasian adults living in Nashville, Tennessee made up the donor group. Some clones are missing from TCRdb's copy, which holds only in-frame ones; the method was immunoSEQ multiplex PCR. This sample yields over 700,000 clones, of which 55% to 75% are seen a single time; 1.8% belongs to the top ten. CDR3 length: 15 residues. J gave up 9 bases and V 7 bases, and 10 bases lay outside the gene matches. Looked up from germline, CDR1 is MNHNY and CDR2 is SVGAGI (reference sequence). Findings and limits, study-wide: Clonotypes that were shared across a few donors made up around 4.6% of naive CD4 clonotypes.

The chain couples TRBV6-6 to TRBJ2-1; 12 bases align to TRBD1. The TCR was taken from a woman aged 25-40 years in good health. Sequencing was done on a sample of memory CD4+ T cells sorted from blood. Subset described: CD45RA-negative fraction. CDR3 loop: CASISGQGAMGEQFF. The CDR3 DNA reads as TGTGCCAGCATATCGGGACAGGGGGCGATGGGTGAGCAGTTCTTC.